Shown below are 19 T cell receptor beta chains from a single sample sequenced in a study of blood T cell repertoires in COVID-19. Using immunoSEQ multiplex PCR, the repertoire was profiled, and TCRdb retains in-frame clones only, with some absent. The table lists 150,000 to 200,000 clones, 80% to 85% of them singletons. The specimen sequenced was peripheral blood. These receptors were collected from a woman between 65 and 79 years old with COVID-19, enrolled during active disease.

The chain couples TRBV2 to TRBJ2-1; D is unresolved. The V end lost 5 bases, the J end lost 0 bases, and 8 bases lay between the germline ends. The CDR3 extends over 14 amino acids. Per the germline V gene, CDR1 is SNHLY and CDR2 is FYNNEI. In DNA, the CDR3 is TGTGCCAGCAGTCGACTGAGCTCCTACAATGAGCAGTTCTTC. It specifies CASSRLSSYNEQFF.

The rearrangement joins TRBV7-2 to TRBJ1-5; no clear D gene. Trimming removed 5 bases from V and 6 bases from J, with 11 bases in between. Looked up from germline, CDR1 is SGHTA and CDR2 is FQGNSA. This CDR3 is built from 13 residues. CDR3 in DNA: TGTGCCAGCAGCCGTGAAATGAGTCAGCCCCAGCATTTT. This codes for CASSREMSQPQHF.

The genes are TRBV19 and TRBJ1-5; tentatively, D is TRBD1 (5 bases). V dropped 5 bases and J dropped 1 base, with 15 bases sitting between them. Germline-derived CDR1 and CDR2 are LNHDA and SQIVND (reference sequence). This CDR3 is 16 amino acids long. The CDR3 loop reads CASSAGPSISNQPQHF. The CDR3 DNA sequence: TGTGCCAGTAGTGCGGGACCGTCAATAAGCAATCAGCCCCAGCATTTT. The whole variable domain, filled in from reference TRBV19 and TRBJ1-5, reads DGGITQSPKYLFRKEGQNVTLSCEQNLNHDAMYWYRQDPGQGLRLIYYSQIVNDFQKGDIAEGYSVSREKKESFPLTVTSAQKNPTAFYLCASSAGPSISNQPQHFGDGTRLSIL.

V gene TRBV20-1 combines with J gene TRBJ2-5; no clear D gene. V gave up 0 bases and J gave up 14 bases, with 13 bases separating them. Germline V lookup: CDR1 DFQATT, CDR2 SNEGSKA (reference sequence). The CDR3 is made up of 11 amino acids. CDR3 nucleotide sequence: TGCAGTGCTAGAGATGCGGCGGTTGACTACTTC. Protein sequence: CSARDAAVDYF.

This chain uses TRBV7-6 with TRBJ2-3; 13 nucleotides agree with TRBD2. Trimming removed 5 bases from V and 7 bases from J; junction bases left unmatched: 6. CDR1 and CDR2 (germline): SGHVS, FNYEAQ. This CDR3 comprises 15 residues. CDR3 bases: TGTGCCAGCAGCATGGGACTAGCGGGGATTAATACGCAGTATTTT. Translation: CASSMGLAGINTQYF. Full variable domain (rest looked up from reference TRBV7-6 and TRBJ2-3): GAGVSQSPRYKVTKRGQDVALRCDPISGHVSLYWYRQALGQGPEFLTYFNYEAQQDKSGLPNDRFSAERPEGSISTLTIQRTEQRDSAMYRCASSMGLAGINTQYFGPGTRLTVL.

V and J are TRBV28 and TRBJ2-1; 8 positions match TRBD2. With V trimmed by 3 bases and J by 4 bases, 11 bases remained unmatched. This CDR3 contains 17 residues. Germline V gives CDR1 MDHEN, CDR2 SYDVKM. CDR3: CASSFDGLAGTYNEQFF. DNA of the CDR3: TGTGCCAGCAGTTTCGACGGGCTAGCGGGCACATACAATGAGCAGTTCTTC.

The DNA for the CDR3 is TGTGCCAGCAGTGATATTAGCCTAGCGGGAGTGGGAGAGACCCAGTACTTC. It translates to CASSDISLAGVGETQYF. The J gene is TRBJ2-5, the V gene TRBV2; TRBD2 agrees at 10 bases. The CDR3 spans 17 residues. The V gene's germline CDR1 is SNHLY and CDR2 FYNNEI. The junction had 11 bases not matched to a gene; V was cut back by 3 bases and J by 4 bases. The entire variable domain, with the rest obtained from reference TRBV2 and TRBJ2-5, is as follows: EPEVTQTPSHQVTQMGQEVILRCVPISNHLYFYWYRQILGQKVEFLVSFYNNEISEKSEIFDDQFSVERPDGSNFTLKIRSTKLEDSAMYFCASSDISLAGVGETQYFGPGTRLLVL.

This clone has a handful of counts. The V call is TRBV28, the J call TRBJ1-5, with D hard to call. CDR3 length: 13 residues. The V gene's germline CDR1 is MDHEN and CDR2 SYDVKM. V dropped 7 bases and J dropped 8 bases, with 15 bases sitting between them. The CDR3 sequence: CASTRSGREPQHF. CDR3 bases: TGTGCCAGCACCCGGTCGGGGAGGGAGCCCCAGCATTTT.

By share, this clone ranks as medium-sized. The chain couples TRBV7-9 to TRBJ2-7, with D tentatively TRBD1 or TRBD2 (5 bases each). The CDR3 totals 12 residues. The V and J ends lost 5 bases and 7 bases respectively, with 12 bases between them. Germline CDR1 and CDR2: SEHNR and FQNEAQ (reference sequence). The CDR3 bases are TGTGCCAGCAGCAGGGACGGTTTAGAGCAGTACTTC. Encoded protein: CASSRDGLEQYF.

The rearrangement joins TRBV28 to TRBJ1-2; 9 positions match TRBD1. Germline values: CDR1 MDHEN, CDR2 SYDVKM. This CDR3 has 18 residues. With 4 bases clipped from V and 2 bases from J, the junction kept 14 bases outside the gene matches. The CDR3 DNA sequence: TGTGCCAGCAGTTCTCTCGGGACAGGGACAGAGGGGAACTATGGCTACACCTTC. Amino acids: CASSSLGTGTEGNYGYTF.

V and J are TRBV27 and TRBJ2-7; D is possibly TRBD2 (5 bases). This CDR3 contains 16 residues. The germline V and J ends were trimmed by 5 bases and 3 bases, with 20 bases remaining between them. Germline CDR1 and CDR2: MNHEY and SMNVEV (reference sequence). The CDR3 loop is CASSPLKKFTSYEQYF. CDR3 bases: TGTGCCAGCAGTCCCCTGAAAAAATTCACTAGCTACGAGCAGTACTTC.

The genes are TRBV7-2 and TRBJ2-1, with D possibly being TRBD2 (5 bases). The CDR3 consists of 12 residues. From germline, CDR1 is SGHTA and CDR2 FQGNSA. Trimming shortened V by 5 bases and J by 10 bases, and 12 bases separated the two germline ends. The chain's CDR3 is CASSNSGIEQFF. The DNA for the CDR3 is TGTGCCAGCAGCAATTCCGGGATCGAGCAGTTCTTC.

CDR3 residues: CASSPRDEQYF. The DNA for the CDR3 is TGTGCCAGCAGCCCTCGGGACGAGCAGTACTTC. This rearrangement joins TRBV7-6 to TRBJ2-7; the D is unclear. Germline V gene lookup returns CDR1 SGHVS and CDR2 FNYEAQ. Trimming left V 5 bases short and J 5 bases short, with 7 bases between. CDR3 size: 11 residues.

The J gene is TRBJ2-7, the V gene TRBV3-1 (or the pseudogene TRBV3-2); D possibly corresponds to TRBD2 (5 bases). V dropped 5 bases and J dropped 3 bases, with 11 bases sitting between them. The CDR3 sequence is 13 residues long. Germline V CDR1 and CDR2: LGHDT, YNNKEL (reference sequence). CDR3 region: CASSKRGNYEQYF. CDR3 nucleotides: TGTGCCAGCAGCAAGAGAGGGAACTACGAGCAGTACTTC.

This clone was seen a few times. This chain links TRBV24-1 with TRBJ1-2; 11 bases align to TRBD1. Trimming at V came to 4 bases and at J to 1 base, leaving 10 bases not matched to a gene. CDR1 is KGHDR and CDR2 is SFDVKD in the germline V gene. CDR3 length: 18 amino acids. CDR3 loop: CATSEDRGRPNCNYGYTF. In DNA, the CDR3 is TGTGCCACCAGTGAGGACAGGGGGCGTCCTAATTGTAACTATGGCTACACCTTC.

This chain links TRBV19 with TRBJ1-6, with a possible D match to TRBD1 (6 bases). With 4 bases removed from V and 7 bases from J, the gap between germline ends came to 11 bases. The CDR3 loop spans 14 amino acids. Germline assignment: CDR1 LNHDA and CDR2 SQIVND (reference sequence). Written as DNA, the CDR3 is TGTGCCAGTAGTACTGGGGGCTTGAATTCACCCCTCCACTTT. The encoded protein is CASSTGGLNSPLHF.

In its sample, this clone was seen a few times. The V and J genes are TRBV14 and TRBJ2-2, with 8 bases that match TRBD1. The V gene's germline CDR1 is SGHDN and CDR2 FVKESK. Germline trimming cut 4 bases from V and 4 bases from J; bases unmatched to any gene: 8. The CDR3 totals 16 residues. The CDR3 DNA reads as TGTGCCAGCAGCCTCGCCACAGGGGGAGGCACCGGGGAGCTGTTTTTT. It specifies CASSLATGGGTGELFF.

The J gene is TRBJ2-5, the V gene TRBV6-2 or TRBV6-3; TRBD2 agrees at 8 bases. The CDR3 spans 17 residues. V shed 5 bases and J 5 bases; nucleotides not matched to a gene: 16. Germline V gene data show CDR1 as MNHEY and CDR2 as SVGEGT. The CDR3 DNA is TGTGCCAGCAGTCCCGGGGGGGGCAGGGGCTTTTTGGAGACCCAGTACTTC. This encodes CASSPGGGRGFLETQYF.

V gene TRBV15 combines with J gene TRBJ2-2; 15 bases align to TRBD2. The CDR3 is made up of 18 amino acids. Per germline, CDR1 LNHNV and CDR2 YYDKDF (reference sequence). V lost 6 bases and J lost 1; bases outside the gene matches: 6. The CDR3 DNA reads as TGTGCCACCAGTATGCCGGGACTAGCGGGAGGGAACACCGGGGAGCTGTTTTTT. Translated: CATSMPGLAGGNTGELFF.